The next 19 T cell receptor beta chains were all read from a single sample in a study of CD8+CD57+ T cells in acquired aplastic anemia (dated 2018 in TCRdb). TCRdb names Illumina HiSeq 2000 as the instrument used. Genomic DNA was used as template for profiling of TCR beta VDJ combinations and CDR3 sequences. Clones were called with MiXCR by TCRdb after fastp trimmed the public reads at Q25, and only in-frame beta chains were retained. Every entry covers one CDR3 protein and lists the most common genes and DNA from its rows. Here the sample has under 150,000 distinct CDR3 sequences; about 40% occur a single time. Clones ranked in the top ten supply approximately 2.6% of the sample. Patients chosen for sequencing had shown expansion of CD8+CD57+ cells by flow cytometry. Specimen: sorted CD4+, CD8+, or CD8+CD57+ T cells (not recorded which) from PBMCs. The receptor source for this set is a human donor with aplastic anemia.

This clonotype was counted a few times. The chain links TRBV5-4 to TRBJ2-4, with D perhaps matching TRBD2 (6 bases). CDR1 and CDR2 (germline): SGHNT, YYREEE (reference sequence). V lost 2 bases, J lost 6 bases, and 9 bases lay in between. The CDR3 loop spans 13 amino acids. The CDR3 DNA is TGTGCCAGCAGCTTCGCGGGGCGAAACATTCAGTACTTC. Encoded protein: CASSFAGRNIQYF.

This clonotype has ten or more counts. V usage is TRBV7-6 and J usage is TRBJ2-1; 9 positions agree with TRBD1. CDR1 is SGHVS and CDR2 is FNYEAQ in the germline V gene. The trim removed 3 bases at V and 10 bases at J, leaving 7 bases unmatched. The CDR3 has 14 amino acids. CDR3 DNA: TGTGCCAGCAGCTTGGGACAGGGTGCGGGCGAGCAGTTCTTC. Translation: CASSLGQGAGEQFF.

This chain links TRBV10-3 with TRBJ1-3, with 8 bases matching TRBD1. After removal of 10 bases from V and 0 bases from J, the junction contained 8 bases not matched to a gene. Germline loops: CDR1 ENHRY, CDR2 SYGVKD. The CDR3 contains 15 residues. CDR3 loop: CATETGASSGNTIYF. The CDR3 coding sequence is TGTGCCACCGAGACAGGGGCGTCCTCTGGAAACACCATATATTTT.

This clonotype has at least ten counts. The gene calls are TRBV28 and TRBJ2-7; D gene unclear. V was trimmed by 6 bases and J by 4 bases, leaving 16 bases between them. CDR1 and CDR2 (germline): MDHEN, SYDVKM. This CDR3 contains 14 residues. CDR3 DNA: TGTGCCAGCAGCTCGTTCAGTGTAGGATACGAGCAGTACTTC. This gives the protein CASSSFSVGYEQYF.

There are many counts of this clonotype. For the CDR3, the DNA is TGTGCCAGTAGTACCGGGACAGGAGGTTTTGGTGGCAATCAGCCCCAGCATTTT. The encoded protein is CASSTGTGGFGGNQPQHF. The chain has TRBV19 and TRBJ1-5; 8 nucleotides match TRBD1. Per the germline V gene, CDR1 is LNHDA and CDR2 is SQIVND (reference sequence). V dropped 4 bases and J dropped 2; count of bases not matched to a gene: 13. The CDR3 covers 18 residues.

V usage is TRBV20-1 and J usage is TRBJ2-3; 7 bases agree with TRBD2. The J segment lost 0 bases and the V segment lost 2 bases, leaving 14 bases of the junction unmatched. Germline V lookup: CDR1 DFQATT, CDR2 SNEGSKA (reference sequence). The length of the CDR3 is 18 residues. The CDR3 coding sequence is TGCAGTGCTAGACTGGGGGGGGGGAGAACCTACAGCACAGATACGCAGTATTTT. Protein sequence: CSARLGGGRTYSTDTQYF.

This clonotype was recorded many times. The V gene is TRBV5-1, the J gene TRBJ2-2; 7 bases align to TRBD1. The CDR3 runs to 14 residues. J was trimmed by 1 base and V by 9 bases; bases with no gene match: 6. Germline V gives CDR1 SGHRS, CDR2 YFSETQ. Here the CDR3 reads CATSRTGNTGELFF. CDR3 DNA: TGCGCCACTTCGCGGACAGGGAACACCGGGGAGCTGTTTTTT.

This clonotype was counted ten times or more. V and J are TRBV15 and TRBJ1-4; D unclear. The CDR3 sequence is 13 residues long. The V end was cut by 1 base, the J end by 7 bases, with 7 bases between. Germline loops: CDR1 LNHNV, CDR2 YYDKDF (reference sequence). The CDR3 loop is CATSRVGGEKLFF. The CDR3 DNA sequence: TGTGCCACCAGCAGAGTCGGAGGTGAAAAACTGTTTTTT.

This clonotype has only a few counts. The J gene is TRBJ2-3, the V gene TRBV5-6; D unresolved. Trimming removed 3 bases from V and 0 bases from J, with 11 bases in between. Germline CDR1 reads SGHDT; CDR2 reads YYEEEE. This CDR3 spans 15 amino acids. Here the CDR3 reads CASSWARASTDTQYF. As DNA, the CDR3 is TGTGCCAGCAGCTGGGCTAGGGCCAGCACAGATACGCAGTATTTT.

Ten or more counts support this clonotype. The chain uses TRBV6-1 and TRBJ1-1; D not resolved. The CDR3 consists of 13 residues. Germline V gives CDR1 MNHNS, CDR2 SASEGT. The ends were cut back, 4 bases at V and 1 base at J, with 7 bases in the middle. CDR3 DNA sequence: TGTGCCAGCAGTGTTACACAGAACACTGAAGCTTTCTTT. It specifies CASSVTQNTEAFF.

This clonotype was seen many times. J is TRBJ1-4 and V is TRBV7-8; D is unresolved. The germline gives CDR1 SGHVS, CDR2 FQNEAQ. The CDR3 is 14 residues long. V was clipped by 5 bases and J by 1 base, with 8 bases between them. As DNA, the CDR3 is TGTGCCAGCAGCCCTCGAGGAACTAATGAAAAACTGTTTTTT. It encodes CASSPRGTNEKLFF.

This clonotype was recorded many times. The gene calls are TRBV20-1 and TRBJ1-2; D call uncertain. Per the germline V gene, CDR1 is DFQATT and CDR2 is SNEGSKA (reference sequence). This CDR3 is 13 amino acids long. The germline V and J ends were trimmed by 6 bases and 0 bases, with 11 bases remaining between them. The CDR3 region has the DNA TGCAGTGCCGTGTACAGCACTAACTATGGCTACACCTTC. Protein: CSAVYSTNYGYTF.

This clonotype was detected once. A clone one base away is much larger, so this may be a read error. CDR3 sequence: CASLPRLGSGYTF. The DNA of the CDR3 is TGTGCCAGCCTCCCGAGATTGGGGTCTGGCTACACCTTC. J is TRBJ1-2 and V is TRBV6-1; D uncertain. The germline V and J ends were trimmed by 8 bases and 7 bases, with 17 bases remaining between them. Germline CDR1 is MNHNS and CDR2 is SASEGT. The CDR3 is 13 residues long.

V gene TRBV20-1 combines with J gene TRBJ2-3; 8 bases fit TRBD2. This CDR3 is built from 14 residues. Germline lookup yields CDR1 DFQATT and CDR2 SNEGSKA (reference sequence). The junction had 6 bases not matched to a gene; V was cut back by 5 bases and J by 2 bases. CDR3 in amino acids: CSARAGGLTDTQYF. CDR3 in DNA: TGCAGTGCTCGTGCGGGGGGACTCACAGATACGCAGTATTTT.

This clonotype was seen many times. This chain connects TRBV4-2 to TRBJ1-2; possible D gene TRBD1, 6 bases. Trimming shortened V by 0 bases and J by 4 bases, and 12 bases separated the two germline ends. CDR1 and CDR2 (germline): LGHNA, YNFKEQ. The CDR3 is made up of 15 amino acids. The CDR3 here is CASSQDWGGGYGYTF. For the CDR3, the DNA is TGTGCCAGCAGCCAAGACTGGGGGGGCGGCTATGGCTACACCTTC.

This clonotype occurred a few times. This chain's CDR3 is CAWSVRTGDLGYTF. CDR3 bases: TGTGCCTGGAGTGTACGGACAGGGGATTTAGGCTACACCTTC. The J gene is TRBJ1-2, the V gene TRBV30; TRBD1 matches 9 bases. The germline CDR1 and CDR2 sequences are GTSNPN and SVGIG (reference sequence). The length of the CDR3 is 14 residues. The V gene end was trimmed by 0 bases and the J gene end by 8 bases; junction bases not matched to a gene: 7.

Comment on this clonotype: A single base separates this from a much larger clone, so it may be a read error. This chain links TRBV12-3 or TRBV12-4 with TRBJ2-3, with TRBD2 matching over 11 bases. The CDR3 consists of 17 residues. Here the CDR3 DNA reads TGTGCCAGCAGTTTAGGGGCTAGCGGGGGGCTCACAAATACGCAGTATTTT. Translating it yields CASSLGASGGLTNTQYF.

This clonotype showed up many times. The rearrangement uses TRBV19 and TRBJ2-2, with D possibly matching TRBD2 (6 bases). V lost 3 bases and J 2 bases, leaving 13 bases between the germline ends. CDR1 and CDR2 (germline): LNHDA, SQIVND (reference sequence). CDR3 length equals 16 residues. The CDR3 spells CASSMRAGLNTGELFF. CDR3 in DNA: TGTGCCAGTAGTATGAGGGCGGGGTTAAACACCGGGGAGCTGTTTTTT.

This clonotype was counted ten times or more. The V and J genes are TRBV20-1 and TRBJ1-1; D not certain. The V gene lost 3 bases and the J gene lost 1 base, with 15 bases spanning the gap. This CDR3 is built from 15 residues. Looked up from germline, CDR1 is DFQATT and CDR2 is SNEGSKA (reference sequence). CDR3 protein: CSASRTLLQNTEAFF. CDR3 nucleotides: TGCAGTGCTAGTAGGACGTTACTCCAGAACACTGAAGCTTTCTTT.